The clone carrying this T cell receptor (beta chain) was observed once. Covering alpha and beta chains, TRAV- and TRBV-specific primers were used for the first-strand cDNA. Amplification, which lasted approximately 19 PCR cycles, used a constant-region primer and V-primer adapter to amplify TCRs. Each CDR3 protein gets one entry after TCRdb re-called the reads with MiXCR. The sample has 55,000 to 70,000 distinct CDR3 sequences, less than 25% seen once. Time point described: before trial treatment. Tumors of eligible patients were advanced, solid and lacking tumor-infiltrating lymphocytes. These data originate in a study of low-dose radiotherapy and immunotherapy resistance in tumors. Background on the study: Each fraction for Cohort 1 was 0.5 Gy, given every 2 weeks, and the total came to 6.5 Gy.

The V gene lost 1 base and the J gene lost 13 bases, with 15 bases spanning the gap. Germline assignment: CDR1 SEHNR and CDR2 FQNEAQ (reference sequence). This CDR3 region has 13 residues. The receptor's source is a male donor with prostate cancer. Specimen: PBMCs, collected before treatment. The chain couples TRBV7-9 to TRBJ2-3, with D tentatively TRBD2 (6 bases). The CDR3 DNA reads as TGTGCCAGCAGCTTAGTCGGCGGGATACAAGAGTATTTT. Translating it yields CASSLVGGIQEYF.